This T cell receptor (beta chain) emerged from a study of OX40 agonist ivuxolimab in advanced cancers. Overall study findings and caveats: More expanded clones were seen, on average, in CD8+ T cells than in CD4+.

Trimming cost V 4 bases and J 1 base, with 7 bases left between them. The CDR3 covers 13 residues. Germline V gene data show CDR1 as SGHVS and CDR2 as FQNEAQ. Clones were sequenced by immunoSEQ multiplex PCR, and TCRdb holds only the in-frame ones, with some missing. The sample has 90,000 to 100,000 clones, over 75% seen once. A remark on this clone: What it binds is not known.

Exclusion of a patient followed from autoimmune disease history or systemic immunosuppression. The J gene is TRBJ1-1, the V gene TRBV7-8; D unresolved. The source material was CD4+ or CD8+ T cells sorted from blood, sampled in a trial of the OX40 agonist ivuxolimab. The TCR originated in an adult with an advanced solid tumor such as melanoma, head and neck, liver or kidney cancer. The CDR3 nucleotides read TGTGCCAGCAGCTCGCGGGGGAACACTGAAGCTTTCTTT. Translation: CASSSRGNTEAFF. Combining the CDR3 with reference TRBV7-8 and TRBJ1-1 gives the whole variable domain GAGVSQSPRYKVAKRGQDVALRCDPISGHVSLFWYQQALGQGPEFLTYFQNEAQLDKSGLPSDRFFAERPEGSVSTLKIQRTQQEDSAVYLCASSSRGNTEAFFGQGTRLTVV.